This TCR beta chain was recovered during a study of T-cell reconstitution after alpha-beta-depleted transplantation in children. This clonotype was counted only a few times. Library preparation (for TCRbeta) was performed with unique molecular identifiers. TCRdb passed the PCR reads through MiXCR, listing each CDR3 protein once. The sample records approximately 520,000 distinct CDR3 sequences, approximately 32% being singletons. V trimming: 5 bases; J trimming: 6 bases; junction bases outside the gene matches: 9. Germline CDR1 is DFQATT and CDR2 is SNEGSKA (reference sequence). There are 15 residues in the CDR3.

This receptor was obtained from a human donor who donated a stem cell graft to a child with aplastic anemia. The chain carries TRBV20-1 and TRBJ2-1, with TRBD2 identical over 11 bases. Source: PBMCs from the stem cell graft donor, taken from the stem cell graft. The CDR3: CSAAVGTSGRNEQFF. The CDR3 nucleotides are TGCAGTGCTGCTGTGGGGACTAGCGGCCGCAATGAGCAGTTCTTC.